These 15 T cell receptor beta chains came from one sample sequenced in a study of T cells after yellow fever vaccination. TCRdb reanalysed the 5' RACE reads using MiXCR and keeps one entry per CDR3 protein. The data contain a few hundred thousand distinct CDR3 sequences, 7.5% to 9% of them singletons. The material sequenced was CD4+ T cells sorted from PBMCs, taken 5 days after the yellow fever booster vaccination. The receptors here all came from a man aged 18 to 30 who received the YFV17D yellow fever vaccine.

J is TRBJ1-1 and V is TRBV20-1, with D maybe TRBD1 (5 bases). Trimming removed 1 base at V and 5 bases at J, with 14 bases between. The CDR3 is made up of 14 amino acids. Germline values: CDR1 DFQATT, CDR2 SNEGSKA (reference sequence). CDR3 sequence: CSARGGGMGTEAFF. CDR3 nucleotide sequence: TGCAGTGCTAGAGGTGGGGGGATGGGGACTGAAGCTTTCTTT.

This chain connects TRBV12-3 or TRBV12-4 to TRBJ1-4; no definite D call. The CDR3 is 12 residues long. Trimming left V 6 bases short and J 6 bases short, with 8 bases between. CDR3 residues: CASSALDEKLFF. The CDR3, as DNA: TGTGCCAGCAGCGCTTTGGATGAAAAACTGTTTTTT.

This chain uses TRBV20-1 with TRBJ2-4; D is unresolved. Trimming left V 1 base short and J 0 bases short, with 7 bases between. CDR1 and CDR2 from the germline V gene are DFQATT and SNEGSKA (reference sequence). There are 14 residues in the CDR3. The CDR3 nucleotides read TGCAGTGCTAGAGGGATACTAGCCAAAAACATTCAGTACTTC. Its translation: CSARGILAKNIQYF.

CDR3 sequence reads: CASSPRGSATDTQYF. CDR3 coding DNA: TGTGCCAGCAGCCCACGGGGTAGCGCAACAGATACGCAGTATTTT. The J gene is TRBJ2-3, the V gene TRBV7-3; the D gene is possibly TRBD2 (5 bases). V was clipped by 5 bases and J by 3 bases, with 15 bases between them. CDR1 and CDR2 (germline): SGHTA, FQGTGA. The CDR3 loop spans 15 amino acids.

The CDR3 is CASTLAATGELFF. CDR3 in DNA: TGTGCCAGCACCCTCGCAGCCACCGGGGAGCTGTTTTTT. The chain joins TRBV12-3 or TRBV12-4 to TRBJ2-2; unclear D gene. The germline V and J ends were trimmed by 7 bases and 4 bases, with 10 bases remaining between them. CDR3 size: 13 residues.

There are a few counts of this clonotype. The genes are TRBV4-3 and TRBJ1-6; D perhaps matches TRBD1 (5 bases). The V and J ends lost 0 bases and 12 bases respectively, with 18 bases between them. The germline CDR1 and CDR2 sequences are LGHNA and YSLEER. The CDR3 sequence is 16 residues long. CDR3 loop: CASSQDAGQGGLPLHF. The CDR3 DNA reads TGCGCCAGCAGCCAAGATGCGGGCCAGGGAGGTTTACCCCTCCACTTT.

The rearrangement links TRBV27 to TRBJ2-1; a possible D gene is TRBD1 (5 bases). The CDR3 extends over 12 amino acids. Per germline, CDR1 MNHEY and CDR2 SMNVEV (reference sequence). V was trimmed by 1 base and J by 9 bases, leaving 7 bases between them. The CDR3 region has the DNA TGTGCCAGCAGTTTATTAGGGGCTGAGCAGTTCTTC. Translation gives CASSLLGAEQFF.

The DNA of the CDR3 is TGCAGTGCTAGTTATATGGGCGCAGTCACTGAAGCTTTCTTT. Translation: CSASYMGAVTEAFF. The chain combines TRBV20-1 with TRBJ1-1; D is unclear. The CDR3 loop spans 14 amino acids. Germline assignment: CDR1 DFQATT and CDR2 SNEGSKA (reference sequence). The V end was cut by 3 bases, the J end by 4 bases, with 15 bases between.

The J gene is TRBJ2-2, the V gene TRBV5-1; the match to TRBD1 covers 7 bases. The CDR3 is made up of 16 amino acids. V gave up 0 bases and J gave up 4 bases; unmatched junction bases: 6. CDR1 is SGHRS, CDR2 YFSETQ, per germline. The CDR3, as DNA: TGCGCCAGCAGCTTGGCTCCAGGGGGACCCACCGGGGAGCTGTTTTTT. Protein sequence: CASSLAPGGPTGELFF.

This clonotype was detected ten times or more. The chain has TRBV4-1 and TRBJ1-2, with D tentatively TRBD1 (5 bases). Germline V gene data show CDR1 as MGHRA and CDR2 as YSYEKL. V was trimmed by 5 bases and J by 6 bases, leaving 13 bases between them. This CDR3 contains 13 residues. In DNA, the CDR3 is TGCGCCAGCAGCTTGGGGACGGCCGATGGCTACACCTTC. Encoded protein: CASSLGTADGYTF.

V and J are TRBV2 and TRBJ2-1, with TRBD1 matching 8 bases. CDR1 and CDR2 (germline): SNHLY, FYNNEI. V gave up 6 bases and J gave up 6 bases; unmatched junction bases: 10. This CDR3 is built from 15 residues. CDR3: CASSSDRALLNEQFF. The DNA of the CDR3 is TGTGCCAGCAGCTCGGACAGGGCCCTACTCAATGAGCAGTTCTTC.

This clonotype was counted only a few times. The chain uses TRBV10-3 and TRBJ1-1; D is ambiguous. V shed 10 bases and J shed 0 bases, with 18 bases lying between them. Germline-derived CDR1 and CDR2 are ENHRY and SYGVKD. This CDR3 contains 15 residues. The CDR3 nucleotides read TGTGCCACCAAAGAGACGGGGATTATGAACACTGAAGCTTTCTTT. Translation gives CATKETGIMNTEAFF.

This clonotype has a handful of counts. This chain joins TRBV24-1 and TRBJ1-5; 9 bases match TRBD1. The CDR3 consists of 14 residues. Germline V CDR1 and CDR2: KGHDR, SFDVKD. With V trimmed by 2 bases and J by 7 bases, 2 bases remained unmatched. This CDR3 reads CATSDWTGEQPQHF. The CDR3 DNA reads TGTGCCACCAGTGATTGGACAGGGGAACAGCCCCAGCATTTT.

There are many counts of this clonotype. DNA for the CDR3: TGTGCCAGCGGGAGCAGGGGGCGCTTTGCCGGGGAGCTGTTTTTT. Translating it yields CASGSRGRFAGELFF. The V call is TRBV11-2, the J call TRBJ2-2; TRBD1 aligns across 8 bases. Germline CDR1 reads SGHAT; CDR2 reads FQNNGV. V gave up 8 bases and J gave up 6 bases; unmatched junction bases: 11. The CDR3 covers 15 residues.

This clonotype has just a few counts. The rearrangement uses TRBV28 and TRBJ1-2; D perhaps matches TRBD1 (6 bases). V was clipped by 9 bases and J by 0 bases, with 11 bases between them. This CDR3 is 13 amino acids long. Germline V CDR1 and CDR2: MDHEN, SYDVKM. CDR3: CASVDSANYGYTF. DNA for the CDR3: TGTGCCAGTGTGGACAGCGCTAACTATGGCTACACCTTC.